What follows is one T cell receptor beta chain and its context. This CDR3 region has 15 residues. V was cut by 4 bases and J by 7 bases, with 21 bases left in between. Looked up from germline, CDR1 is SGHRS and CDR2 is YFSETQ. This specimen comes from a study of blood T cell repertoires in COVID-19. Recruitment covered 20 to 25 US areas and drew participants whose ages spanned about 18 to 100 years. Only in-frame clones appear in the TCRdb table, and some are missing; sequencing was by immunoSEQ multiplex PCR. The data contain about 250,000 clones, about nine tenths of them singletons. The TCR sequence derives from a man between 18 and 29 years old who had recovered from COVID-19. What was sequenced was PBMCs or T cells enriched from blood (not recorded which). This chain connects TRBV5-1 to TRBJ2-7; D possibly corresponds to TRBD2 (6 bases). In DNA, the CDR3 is TGCGCCAGCAGCCTGGAAACCGGGACTTACCCTGAGCAGTACTTC. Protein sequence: CASSLETGTYPEQYF.